The 24 T cell receptor beta chains given below trace back to one sample, sequenced in a study of Graves' ophthalmopathy and Graves' hyperthyroidism. Amplification from RNA transcripts yielded the TCR beta CDR3 regions. The library came from an HTBI-primed first-round RT-PCR and a second-round multiplex PCR. TCRdb processed the multiplex PCR reads anew with MiXCR; each CDR3 protein has one entry. The data show around 170,000 distinct CDR3 sequences, more than 30% seen once. Input material: peripheral blood. Receptors originate from a woman aged 35 to 49 with Graves' ophthalmopathy.

This clonotype appeared many times. The chain carries TRBV2 and TRBJ1-6, with D possibly being TRBD1 (5 bases). V lost 11 bases, J lost 8 bases, and 16 bases lay in between. The CDR3 totals 13 residues. Looked up from germline, CDR1 is SNHLY and CDR2 is FYNNEI. The CDR3, as DNA: TGTGCCGGATCAGGGTACGGAGATTCACCCCTCCACTTT. This sequence encodes CAGSGYGDSPLHF. The variable domain in full, with the rest retrieved from reference TRBV2 and TRBJ1-6, is EPEVTQTPSHQVTQMGQEVILRCVPISNHLYFYWYRQILGQKVEFLVSFYNNEISEKSEIFDDQFSVERPDGSNFTLKIRSTKLEDSAMYFCAGSGYGDSPLHFGNGTRLTVT.

This clonotype was seen ten or more times. This CDR3 is CASSSTGGNTIYF. CDR3 bases: TGTGCCAGCAGCTCGACAGGGGGAAACACCATATATTTT. The V call is TRBV6-5, the J call TRBJ1-3; 7 bases align to TRBD1. The CDR3 contains 13 residues. After removal of 6 bases from V and 4 bases from J, the junction contained 3 bases not matched to a gene. Germline loops: CDR1 MNHEY, CDR2 SVGAGI.

This clonotype was detected ten times or more. V usage is TRBV4-3 and J usage is TRBJ1-6, with no clear D. Germline values: CDR1 LGHNA, CDR2 YSLEER. This CDR3 contains 14 residues. V lost 4 bases and J 5 bases, leaving 9 bases between the germline ends. DNA for the CDR3: TGCGCCAGCAGCCGAGTTGGGGATAATTCACCCCTCCACTTT. Protein: CASSRVGDNSPLHF.

This clonotype was seen ten or more times. This rearrangement joins TRBV14 to TRBJ2-7, with 11 bases that match TRBD2. Germline CDR1 reads SGHDN; CDR2 reads FVKESK. This CDR3 is 15 amino acids long. Trimming took 4 bases from V and 3 from J; bases not matched to a gene: 5. CDR3 amino acids: CASSPTSGSFYEQYF. The CDR3 bases are TGTGCCAGCAGCCCAACTAGCGGGAGTTTCTACGAGCAGTACTTC.

There are a few counts of this clonotype. This chain joins TRBV12-3 or TRBV12-4 and TRBJ1-1, with unresolved D. V lost 6 bases, J lost 2 bases, and 10 bases lay in between. The CDR3 has 13 amino acids. The CDR3 nucleotides read TGTGCCAGCAGGATACATCGCAACACTGAAGCTTTCTTT. Protein: CASRIHRNTEAFF.

CDR3 residues: CASGQGGPGNTIYF. CDR3 DNA sequence: TGTGCTAGTGGCCAGGGAGGCCCTGGAAACACCATATATTTT. The gene calls are TRBV12-5 and TRBJ1-3; perhaps TRBD1 as D (5 bases). Germline CDR1 reads LGHNT; CDR2 reads FRNRAP. The V end lost 6 bases, the J end lost 2 bases, and 11 bases lay between the germline ends. The length of the CDR3 is 14 residues.

The rearrangement uses TRBV12-3 or TRBV12-4 and TRBJ2-5; D may be TRBD1 (6 bases). The CDR3 covers 14 residues. Trimming took off 6 bases at V and 5 bases at J, with 16 bases between the two ends. The CDR3 nucleotides are TGTGCCAGCAGGCAGGGGAGTATTATGGAGACCCAGTACTTC. Its protein product is CASRQGSIMETQYF.

In its sample, this clonotype was seen many times. The genes are TRBV5-1 and TRBJ1-1; D is possibly TRBD1 (5 bases). Germline CDR1 SGHRS, CDR2 YFSETQ. Trimming took 1 base from V and 1 from J, leaving 17 bases between them. This CDR3 contains 17 residues. The CDR3 is CASSLQGTSVGNTEAFF. DNA of the CDR3: TGCGCCAGCAGCTTGCAGGGAACATCTGTGGGGAACACTGAAGCTTTCTTT.

In its sample, this clonotype was seen many times. The gene calls are TRBV6-1 and TRBJ1-5; D possibly corresponds to TRBD1 (5 bases). The CDR3 sequence is 15 residues long. From germline, CDR1 is MNHNS and CDR2 SASEGT. The germline V and J ends were trimmed by 6 bases and 3 bases, with 15 bases remaining between them. The DNA of the CDR3 is TGTGCCAGCAGCAAGACCGGGACTTTCAATCAGCCCCAGCATTTT. Translated: CASSKTGTFNQPQHF.

V is TRBV7-8 and J is TRBJ1-1; 7 bases align to TRBD1. J lost 8 bases, V lost 2 bases, and 8 bases had no gene match. The CDR3 spans 14 residues. CDR1 is SGHVS and CDR2 is FQNEAQ in the germline V gene. Here the CDR3 DNA reads TGTGCCAGCAGCTTAATAACAGGGGTACTGGAAGCTTTCTTT. Protein: CASSLITGVLEAFF.

This clonotype was counted at least ten times. The CDR3 DNA sequence: TGCAGTGCTAGACGGGTATCGGGAGACGGCTACACCTTC. It is translated as CSARRVSGDGYTF. The rearrangement joins TRBV20-1 to TRBJ1-2; D remains unclear. The germline V and J ends were trimmed by 2 bases and 8 bases, with 15 bases remaining between them. This CDR3 is built from 13 residues. Germline V CDR1 and CDR2: DFQATT, SNEGSKA (reference sequence).

This clonotype was recorded many times. The V gene is TRBV6-5, the J gene TRBJ2-5; no definite D call. This CDR3 contains 13 residues. Deletions cut 7 bases from V and 3 bases from J, with 12 bases between. Germline V CDR1 and CDR2: MNHEY, SVGAGI. CDR3 nucleotide sequence: TGTGCCAGCACTTTGACTGTAAAAGAGACCCAGTACTTC. Amino acid sequence: CASTLTVKETQYF.

This clonotype was counted ten times or more. The junction shows a germline mismatch at one end, possibly a read error. The chain employs TRBV9 and TRBJ2-2, with 8 bases identical to TRBD2. CDR3 length: 16 amino acids. CDR1 is SGDLS, CDR2 YYNGEE, per germline. This CDR3 reads CASSVMTRGGSGELFF. CDR3 nucleotides: TGTGCCAGCAGCGTAATGACCCGGGGGGGCTCCGGAGAGCTGTTTTTT.

The sample holds many counts of this clonotype. The V call is TRBV19, the J call TRBJ1-5, with a tentative D call TRBD1 (5 bases). Trimming stripped 4 bases from V and 4 bases from J, with 8 bases between. CDR3 length equals 13 residues. Germline lookup yields CDR1 LNHDA and CDR2 SQIVND (reference sequence). The CDR3 bases are TGTGCCAGTAGTACAGGGTTAAATCAGCCCCAGCATTTT. Translating it yields CASSTGLNQPQHF.

The rearrangement uses TRBV6-5 and TRBJ2-2, with D perhaps TRBD2 (5 bases). The CDR3 length is 14 residues. Trimming removed 4 bases from V and 3 bases from J, with 9 bases in between. Germline V lookup: CDR1 MNHEY, CDR2 SVGAGI. The CDR3 nucleotides are TGTGCCAGCAGTTCTCTGCGGGACACCGGGGAGCTGTTTTTT. Its translation is CASSSLRDTGELFF.

The rearrangement uses TRBV6-1 and TRBJ2-2; D is tentatively TRBD1 or TRBD2 (5 bases each). Looked up from germline, CDR1 is MNHNS and CDR2 is SASEGT. V lost 8 bases, J lost 8 bases, and 18 bases lay in between. The CDR3 extends over 14 amino acids. The CDR3: CASLWDRLGGELFF. The CDR3 DNA is TGTGCCAGCCTTTGGGACCGCCTTGGTGGGGAGCTGTTTTTT.

V is TRBV29-1 and J is TRBJ2-5, with D perhaps TRBD2 (6 bases). The V end was cut by 3 bases, the J end by 5 bases, with 13 bases between. Germline V gene lookup returns CDR1 SQVTM and CDR2 ANQGSEA. This CDR3 spans 13 amino acids. The DNA for the CDR3 is TGCAGCGTTGACCCCACCCGGGGGGAGACCCAGTACTTC. Translation gives CSVDPTRGETQYF.

The chain is built from TRBV29-1 and TRBJ1-1; no clear D. From germline, CDR1 is SQVTM and CDR2 ANQGSEA. The CDR3 has 13 residues. The V and J ends lost 0 bases and 3 bases respectively, with 8 bases between them. The CDR3 bases are TGCAGCGTTGAAGATCGTGTGGACACTGAAGCTTTCTTT. Amino acid sequence: CSVEDRVDTEAFF.

In its sample, this clonotype was seen many times. The chain has TRBV18 and TRBJ1-1; D remains ambiguous. This CDR3 is 13 amino acids long. Trimming pared 3 bases from V and 5 bases from J, leaving 10 bases between. Germline assignment: CDR1 KGHSH and CDR2 LQKENI. CDR3 protein: CASSPSVGTEAFF. The CDR3, as DNA: TGTGCCAGCTCACCGAGCGTCGGGACTGAAGCTTTCTTT.

The genes are TRBV10-3 and TRBJ2-7, with 7 bases matching TRBD2. The CDR3 has 13 amino acids. J lost 12 bases, V lost 4 bases, and 12 bases had no gene match. Germline-derived CDR1 and CDR2 are ENHRY and SYGVKD. This CDR3 is CAISAAGRTFAYF. CDR3 in DNA: TGTGCCATCAGTGCAGCGGGACGTACTTTCGCGTACTTC.

The chain is built from TRBV12-3 or TRBV12-4 and TRBJ2-7; D call uncertain. V was cut by 6 bases and J by 6 bases, with 15 bases left in between. The CDR3 extends over 13 amino acids. The CDR3 nucleotides read TGTGCCAGCAGCTCTGGGGTCGAAGGCGAGCAGTACTTC. Its protein product is CASSSGVEGEQYF.

This clonotype was counted at least ten times. The J gene is TRBJ1-6, the V gene TRBV6-5; TRBD1 aligns across 9 bases. The CDR3 totals 17 residues. Germline V CDR1 and CDR2: MNHEY, SVGAGI. V was pared by 0 bases and J by 0 bases, with 0 bases of the junction left unmatched. The CDR3 reads CASSYSGQGSYNSPLHF. As DNA, the CDR3 is TGTGCCAGCAGTTACTCGGGACAGGGCTCCTATAATTCACCCCTCCACTTT.

The chain carries TRBV28 and TRBJ1-2; no clear D gene. In germline, CDR1 is MDHEN, CDR2 SYDVKM. Deletions cut 2 bases from V and 6 bases from J, with 16 bases between. The CDR3 is 15 residues long. The CDR3 DNA sequence: TGTGCCAGCAGTTTAATGCGGCCTCCTTTCCATGGCTACACCTTC. The encoded protein is CASSLMRPPFHGYTF.

At least ten counts were recorded for this clonotype. This rearrangement joins TRBV11-1 to TRBJ1-2, with TRBD1 as a possible D gene (5 bases). CDR1 and CDR2 from the germline V gene are SGHAT and FQDESV (reference sequence). This CDR3 contains 14 residues. The V and J ends lost 5 bases and 2 bases respectively, with 12 bases between them. CDR3 sequence: CASSRVTVNYGYTF. The CDR3 DNA reads TGTGCCAGCAGCCGAGTGACAGTGAACTATGGCTACACCTTC.